One sample yielded the 17 T cell receptor beta chains listed below, sequenced in a study of metastatic and nonmetastatic thyroid tumors. No treatment of any kind had been given to any patient before thyroid surgery. TCRdb recomputed clones from the PCR reads via MiXCR. The data show approximately 26,000 clones, 20% to 30% seen once. Material: blood. The receptors here all came from a female donor with papillary thyroid cancer or a benign thyroid nodule (not recorded which). Some clones in this sample may be carry-over from other donors' samples.

The V gene is TRBV7-2, the J gene TRBJ1-4; 7 bases are shared with TRBD1. The CDR3 loop spans 15 amino acids. With 6 bases clipped from V and 3 bases from J, the junction kept 7 bases outside the gene matches. Germline V CDR1 and CDR2: SGHTA, FQGNSA. The CDR3 loop is CASSYTGVSNEKLFF. CDR3 nucleotides: TGTGCCAGCAGTTATACAGGGGTTTCTAATGAAAAACTGTTTTTT.

The V and J genes are TRBV6-5 and TRBJ2-1; 10 nucleotides line up with TRBD2. Germline V gene lookup returns CDR1 MNHEY and CDR2 SVGAGI. V lost 4 bases, J lost 0 bases, and 3 bases stayed unmatched. CDR3 length: 16 amino acids. The CDR3 is CASSLASGSSYNEQFF. The CDR3 DNA reads TGTGCCAGCAGTTTGGCTAGCGGGAGCTCCTACAATGAGCAGTTCTTC.

The CDR3 region is CASKPAYGTDTQYF. As DNA, the CDR3 is TGTGCCAGCAAGCCAGCGTATGGCACAGATACGCAGTATTTT. The gene calls are TRBV6-1 and TRBJ2-3; D unclear. Germline V gene lookup returns CDR1 MNHNS and CDR2 SASEGT. The CDR3 covers 14 residues. V gave up 7 bases and J gave up 1 base, with 12 bases separating them.

This clone is medium-sized in the sample. V is TRBV6-1 and J is TRBJ1-2; a possible D gene is TRBD1 (5 bases). This CDR3 region has 12 residues. Germline V lookup: CDR1 MNHNS, CDR2 SASEGT. Trimming removed 5 bases from V and 5 bases from J, with 9 bases in between. In DNA, the CDR3 is TGTGCCAGCAGTCCGGGACCGTATGGCTACACCTTC. As protein: CASSPGPYGYTF.

This clone was picked up many times. Here the CDR3 DNA reads TGTGCCAGCAGCTTTGTCGGGAAGAACACCGGGGAGCTGTTTTTT. Encoded protein: CASSFVGKNTGELFF. The chain combines TRBV5-8 with TRBJ2-2, with a tentative D call TRBD2 (5 bases). The V gene's germline CDR1 is SGHTS and CDR2 YDEGEE. This CDR3 spans 15 amino acids. V lost 2 bases, J lost 1 base, and 9 bases lay in between.

This clone was picked up many times. The chain links TRBV5-6 to TRBJ2-1; 7 bases line up with TRBD2. The junction had 5 bases not matched to a gene; V was cut back by 2 bases and J by 3 bases. The CDR3 is made up of 15 amino acids. Germline CDR1 SGHDT, CDR2 YYEEEE. The CDR3 DNA sequence: TGTGCCAGCAGCTTCAGGACGGGAGGCTACAATGAGCAGTTCTTC. This translates into CASSFRTGGYNEQFF. Full variable domain (outside the CDR3, taken from reference TRBV5-6 and TRBJ2-1): DAGVTQSPTHLIKTRGQQVTLRCSPKSGHDTVSWYQQALGQGPQFIFQYYEEEERQRGNFPDRFSGHQFPNYSSELNVNALLLGDSALYLCASSFRTGGYNEQFFGPGTRLTVL.

This clone was counted a few times. This chain joins TRBV2 and TRBJ2-2; no clear D. The CDR3 loop spans 15 amino acids. V gave up 7 bases and J gave up 5 bases, with 17 bases separating them. From germline, CDR1 is SNHLY and CDR2 FYNNEI. In DNA form, the CDR3 reads TGTGCCAGCACCAAGCCCACAGTCAAGACCGGGGAGCTGTTTTTT. Translation: CASTKPTVKTGELFF. Looking up the rest from reference TRBV2 and TRBJ2-2 gives the full variable domain: EPEVTQTPSHQVTQMGQEVILRCVPISNHLYFYWYRQILGQKVEFLVSFYNNEISEKSEIFDDQFSVERPDGSNFTLKIRSTKLEDSAMYFCASTKPTVKTGELFFGEGSRLTVL.

The chain joins TRBV2 to TRBJ2-7; D assignment may be TRBD1 or TRBD2 (5 bases each). From germline, CDR1 is SNHLY and CDR2 FYNNEI. This CDR3 is 13 amino acids long. The CDR3 loop reads CASTNPGRDEQCV. DNA of the CDR3: TGTGCCAGCACGAACCCAGGTAGGGACGAGCAGTGCGTC.

The chain joins TRBV4-1 to TRBJ1-1, with D hard to call. Germline V gene data show CDR1 as MGHRA and CDR2 as YSYEKL. Between the trimmed V and J ends, which lost 3 bases and 1 base, there was a span of 9 bases. The CDR3 is 14 amino acids. This chain's CDR3 is CASSHRTENTEAFF. CDR3 nucleotides: TGCGCCAGCAGCCACCGGACGGAGAACACTGAAGCTTTCTTT.

This clone qualifies as medium-sized. J is TRBJ1-3 and V is TRBV12-3 or TRBV12-4; the D gene is possibly TRBD1 (6 bases). The germline V and J ends were trimmed by 7 bases and 0 bases, with 13 bases remaining between them. The CDR3 has 15 amino acids. The CDR3 sequence: CASTQRGYSGNTIYF. The DNA for the CDR3 is TGTGCCAGCACCCAGAGGGGGTACTCTGGAAACACCATATATTTT.

A word on this clone: The junction and the germline gene differ at one end; a read error may be behind it. The chain joins TRBV5-4 to TRBJ1-2, with D perhaps matching TRBD1 (6 bases). This CDR3 region has 15 residues. Germline values: CDR1 SGHNT, CDR2 YYREEE (reference sequence). DNA for the CDR3: TGTGCCAGCACCTTGGGGGGCGCAGAGAACTATGGCTACACCTTC. Protein product: CASTLGGAENYGYTF.

In DNA form, the CDR3 reads TGTGCCAGTCCGGTAACACCTTGTACCTATGACACTGAAGCTTTCTTT. It encodes CASPVTPCTYDTEAFF. This sequence joins TRBV11-1 and TRBJ1-1; no reliable D call. Germline lookup yields CDR1 SGHAT and CDR2 FQDESV (reference sequence). Trimming removed 9 bases from V and 3 bases from J, with 23 bases in between. CDR3 length: 16 residues.

The chain employs TRBV24-1 and TRBJ2-2, with no clear D. Germline V gene lookup returns CDR1 KGHDR and CDR2 SFDVKD. The CDR3 runs 12 residues. V was shortened by 5 bases and J by 8 bases, with 8 bases between the two germline ends. The chain's CDR3 is CATSAPQGELFF. The CDR3 coding sequence is TGTGCCACCAGTGCACCGCAAGGGGAGCTGTTTTTT.

On this clone itself: Other DNA sequences in this sample translate to the same CDR3. V usage is TRBV4-1 and J usage is TRBJ1-5; the D is unclear. Germline CDR1 MGHRA, CDR2 YSYEKL. Trimming took off 1 base at V and 1 base at J, with 8 bases between the two ends. The CDR3 has 15 amino acids. Here the CDR3 reads CASSQVPGSNQPQHF. Here the CDR3 DNA reads TGCGCCAGCAGCCAAGTCCCCGGGAGCAATCAGCCCCAGCATTTT.

The genes are TRBV20-1 and TRBJ2-3, with D possibly TRBD2 on 6 matching bases. The CDR3 contains 16 residues. Germline loops: CDR1 DFQATT, CDR2 SNEGSKA (reference sequence). V shed 4 bases and J shed 1 base, with 18 bases lying between them. The CDR3 loop reads CSATQTGRGRTDTQYF. The CDR3 region has the DNA TGCAGTGCTACACAGACGGGGCGGGGCCGCACAGATACGCAGTATTTT.

The rearrangement uses TRBV6-2 or TRBV6-3 and TRBJ1-5; 7 nucleotides align to TRBD1. The CDR3 consists of 15 residues. After removal of 6 bases from V and 5 bases from J, the junction contained 10 bases not matched to a gene. The germline V gene has CDR1 MNHEY and CDR2 SVGEGT. As DNA, the CDR3 is TGTGCCAGCAGCCCCAGAGGGGGCGGTCATCAGCCCCAGCATTTT. Translated: CASSPRGGGHQPQHF.

This clone was observed at least ten times. This chain joins TRBV5-6 and TRBJ1-1; 8 bases are shared with TRBD1. V shed 4 bases and J 0 bases; nucleotides not matched to a gene: 5. CDR1 and CDR2 (germline): SGHDT, YYEEEE. The CDR3 spans 15 residues. The CDR3 bases are TGTGCCAGCAGCGACGACAGGGGACTGAACACTGAAGCTTTCTTT. It translates to CASSDDRGLNTEAFF.